This TCR beta chain derives from a study of T cells in Graves' hyperthyroidism and ophthalmopathy. This clonotype was seen repeatedly, ten times or more. Its target is unknown. Germline V gene lookup returns CDR1 SGHDN and CDR2 FVKESK. The CDR3 spans 14 residues. V lost 0 bases and J 4 bases, leaving 4 bases between the germline ends. Amplification of TCR beta CDR3 regions used RNA as the template. First-round RT-PCR of the TCR CDR3 relied on the HTBI primer set. MiXCR, applied by TCRdb to the multiplex PCR reads, yields one record per CDR3 protein. This sample has about 280,000 distinct CDR3 sequences; around 25% occur once, and the top ten carry about 30%. Study results and caveats: Most thyroid-expanded clonotypes above 0.001 were also found in blood.

This chain joins TRBV14 and TRBJ1-6; D gene unclear. Sequencing was performed on blood. The receptor's source is a man aged 40-49 years with Graves' hyperthyroidism that later progressed to Graves' ophthalmopathy. The CDR3 loop is CASSQDLYNSPLHF. The CDR3 DNA sequence: TGTGCCAGCAGCCAAGATTTATATAATTCACCCCTCCACTTT.